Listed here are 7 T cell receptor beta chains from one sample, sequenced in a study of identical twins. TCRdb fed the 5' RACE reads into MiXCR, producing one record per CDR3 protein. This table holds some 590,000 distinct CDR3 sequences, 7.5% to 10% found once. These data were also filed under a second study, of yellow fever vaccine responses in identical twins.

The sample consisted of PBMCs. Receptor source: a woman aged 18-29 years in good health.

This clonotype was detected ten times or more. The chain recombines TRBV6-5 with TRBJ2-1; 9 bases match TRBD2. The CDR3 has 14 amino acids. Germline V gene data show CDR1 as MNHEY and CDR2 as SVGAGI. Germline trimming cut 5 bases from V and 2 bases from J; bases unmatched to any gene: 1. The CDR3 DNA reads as TGTGCCAGCAGTACTAGCGGGCCCTACAATGAGCAGTTCTTC. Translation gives CASSTSGPYNEQFF.

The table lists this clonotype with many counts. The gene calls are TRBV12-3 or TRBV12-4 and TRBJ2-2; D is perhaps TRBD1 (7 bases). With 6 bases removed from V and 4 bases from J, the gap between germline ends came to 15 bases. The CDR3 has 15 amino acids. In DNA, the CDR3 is TGTGCCAGCAGCTCTCAGGGGGGTGGCACCGGGGAGCTGTTTTTT. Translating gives CASSSQGGGTGELFF.

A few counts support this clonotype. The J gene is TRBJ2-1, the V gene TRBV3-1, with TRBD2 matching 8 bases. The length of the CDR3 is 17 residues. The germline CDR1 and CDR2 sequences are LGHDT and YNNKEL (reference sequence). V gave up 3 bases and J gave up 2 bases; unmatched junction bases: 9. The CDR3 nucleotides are TGTGCCAGCAGCCAGGCTCCGGGGGGGCAGGCCTACAATGAGCAGTTCTTC. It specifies CASSQAPGGQAYNEQFF.

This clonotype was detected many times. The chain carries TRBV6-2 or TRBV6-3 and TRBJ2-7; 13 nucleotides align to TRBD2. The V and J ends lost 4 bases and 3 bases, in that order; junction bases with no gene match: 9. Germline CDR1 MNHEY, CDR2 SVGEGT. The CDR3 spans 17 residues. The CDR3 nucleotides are TGTGCCAGCAGTTCCCCCGGACTAGCGGGAGCGCTCTACGAGCAGTACTTC. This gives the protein CASSSPGLAGALYEQYF.

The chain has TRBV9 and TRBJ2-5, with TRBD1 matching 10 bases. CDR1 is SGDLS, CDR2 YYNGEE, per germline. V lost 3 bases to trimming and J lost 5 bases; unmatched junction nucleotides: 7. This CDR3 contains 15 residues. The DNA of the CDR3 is TGTGCCAGCAGCGGGGGACAGGGGTACGTTGAGACCCAGTACTTC. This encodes CASSGGQGYVETQYF.

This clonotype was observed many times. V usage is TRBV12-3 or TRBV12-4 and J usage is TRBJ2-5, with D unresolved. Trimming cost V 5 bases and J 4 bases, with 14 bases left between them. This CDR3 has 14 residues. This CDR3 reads CASSPLGAPETQYF. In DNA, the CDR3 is TGTGCCAGCAGTCCTCTCGGAGCGCCAGAGACCCAGTACTTC.

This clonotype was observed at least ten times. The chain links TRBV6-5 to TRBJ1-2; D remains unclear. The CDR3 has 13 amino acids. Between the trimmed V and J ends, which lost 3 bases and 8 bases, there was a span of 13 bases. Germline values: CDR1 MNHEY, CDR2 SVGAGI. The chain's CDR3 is CASSYVGTGGYTF. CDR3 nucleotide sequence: TGTGCCAGCAGTTATGTGGGAACGGGGGGCTACACCTTC.